The rows below give T cell receptor beta chains drawn from one sample of a study of OX40 agonist ivuxolimab in advanced cancers. Data came from immunoSEQ multiplex PCR; TCRdb stores just in-frame clones and leaves some out. The repertoire includes over 60,000 clones, 85% of them detected once, and around 0.7% sits in the top ten. Sequences were derived from CD4+ or CD8+ T cells sorted from blood, sampled in a trial of the OX40 agonist ivuxolimab. The receptors shown here come from an adult with an advanced solid tumor such as melanoma, head and neck, liver or kidney cancer. CDR3s include the opening cysteine and the closing phenylalanine or tryptophan. A D gene is named only where the DNA matches it firmly. Size is omitted from some rows. Given values are once, few, many or a class for expanded clones.

TRBD1 | NA | TRBJ1-2 | TRBV11-2 | CASSHRRGHHTF | TGTGCCAGCAGTCATAGAAGGGGGCACCACACCTTC
NA | NA | TRBJ1-2 | TRBV25-1 | CASSDPSGRDANYGYTF | TGTGCCAGCAGTGACCCCAGCGGTAGAGATGCTAACTATGGCTACACCTTC
TRBD2 | NA | TRBJ2-1 | TRBV4-1 | CASSQDSLPSGGEQFF | TGCGCCAGCAGCCAAGATTCCCTGCCTAGCGGGGGGGAGCAGTTCTTC
TRBD1 | NA | TRBJ1-2 | TRBV19 | CASRPEGQGANYGYTF | TGTGCCAGTAGACCCGAGGGACAGGGGGCTAACTATGGCTACACCTTC
NA | NA | TRBJ1-5 | TRBV9 | CASGRDNQPQHF | TGTGCCAGCGGGAGGGATAATCAGCCCCAGCATTTT
TRBD1 | NA | TRBJ2-2 | TRBV29-1 | CSVGAGQGTGELFF | TGCAGCGTTGGGGCTGGACAGGGCACCGGGGAGCTGTTTTTT
NA | NA | TRBJ2-7 | TRBV7-2 | CASSPGQSPYEQYF | TGTGCCAGCAGCCCCGGACAGAGTCCCTACGAGCAGTACTTC
NA | NA | TRBJ1-4 | TRBV6-5 | CASSYVGFQEKLFF | TGTGCCAGCAGTTACGTAGGATTTCAGGAAAAACTGTTTTTT
TRBD1 | NA | TRBJ1-4 | TRBV10-3 | CAISGQGQNEKLFF | TGTGCCATCAGTGGACAGGGCCAAAATGAAAAACTGTTTTTT
NA | NA | TRBJ2-7 | TRBV7-2 | CASSLGTGREQYF | TGTGCCAGCAGCTTAGGAACAGGTCGCGAGCAGTACTTC
TRBD1 | NA | TRBJ1-6 | TRBV5-8 | CASSRGTGFPSNSPLHF | TGTGCCAGCAGCCGAGGGACAGGGTTCCCCTCTAATTCACCCCTCCACTTT
TRBD1 | NA | TRBJ2-6 | TRBV11-3 | CASSWGQGAGANVLTF | TGTGCCAGCAGCTGGGGACAGGGGGCTGGGGCCAACGTCCTGACTTTC
NA | NA | TRBJ1-5 | TRBV6-5 | CASRWASNQPQHF | TGTGCCAGCAGGTGGGCTAGCAATCAGCCCCAGCATTTT
TRBD2 | NA | TRBJ2-1 | TRBV10-3 | CAISEPTLGLAGKNEQFF | TGTGCCATCAGTGAGCCCACCCTAGGACTAGCGGGAAAGAATGAGCAGTTCTTC
TRBD2 | once | TRBJ2-1 | TRBV5-1 | CASSPLSGGYNEQFF | TGCGCCAGCAGCCCGCTTAGCGGGGGTTACAATGAGCAGTTCTTC
NA | NA | TRBJ1-3 | TRBV5-1 | CASSFDRGNTIYF | TGCGCCAGCAGCTTTGACAGGGGAAACACCATATATTTT
TRBD2 | NA | TRBJ2-3 | TRBV2 | CASRVGLAGDRTDTQYF | TGTGCCAGCAGGGTCGGACTAGCGGGGGATCGCACAGATACGCAGTATTTT
NA | NA | TRBJ1-4 | TRBV7-2 | CASSSLGGRNEKLFF | TGTGCCAGCAGCTCGCTAGGGGGAAGGAATGAAAAACTGTTTTTT
NA | once | TRBJ1-6 | TRBV9 | CASSVSRARGDSPLHF | TGTGCCAGCAGCGTATCCAGGGCAAGGGGAGATTCACCCCTCCACTTT
NA | NA | TRBJ2-5 | TRBV5-6 | CASSLVADRETQYF | TGTGCCAGCAGCTTGGTGGCAGACCGAGAGACCCAGTACTTC
NA | NA | TRBJ2-3 | TRBV10-3 | CAIRRGEVTDTQYF | TGTGCCATCAGACGGGGAGAGGTAACAGATACGCAGTATTTT
TRBD1 | once | TRBJ2-1 | TRBV19 | CASSIRDSGQQFF | TGTGCCAGTAGTATTAGGGACAGTGGGCAGCAGTTCTTC
NA | NA | TRBJ1-1 | TRBV6-1 | CASTSVSEAFF | TGTGCCAGCACAAGCGTCTCTGAAGCTTTCTTT
NA | NA | TRBJ1-6 | TRBV6-5 | CASSYSVGDDSPLHF | TGTGCCAGCAGTTACTCGGTGGGGGACGATTCACCCCTCCACTTT
TRBD1 | NA | TRBJ2-7 | TRBV28 | CATLDRGYEQYF | TGTGCCACCCTAGACAGGGGATACGAGCAGTACTTC
TRBD1 | NA | TRBJ1-5 | TRBV10-3 | CAISPETGWNQPQHF | TGTGCCATCAGTCCGGAGACAGGGTGGAATCAGCCCCAGCATTTT
TRBD2 | NA | TRBJ2-2 | TRBV19 | CASRRASGGTGELFF | TGTGCCAGTAGGCGGGCTAGCGGTGGAACCGGGGAGCTGTTTTTT
NA | NA | TRBJ1-1 | TRBV4-3 | CASSQETGYTEAFF | TGCGCCAGCAGCCAAGAGACTGGGTACACTGAAGCTTTCTTT
TRBD1 | NA | TRBJ1-3 | TRBV30 | CAWRGTGGAGNTIYF | TGTGCCTGGAGGGGAACAGGGGGCGCAGGAAACACCATATATTTT
TRBD1 | NA | TRBJ1-6 | TRBV5-1 | CASSFDDRGTASGRHSPLHF | TGCGCCAGCAGCTTTGACGACCGCGGGACAGCCAGTGGAAGGCATTCACCCCTCCACTTT
NA | NA | TRBJ1-4 | TRBV7-2 | CASSLVPGEKLFF | TGTGCCAGCAGCTTAGTCCCGGGGGAAAAGCTGTTTTTT
NA | NA | TRBJ2-1 | TRBV29-1 | CSVDSAGWPKRPYNEQFF | TGCAGCGTTGATTCGGCGGGGTGGCCGAAAAGACCCTACAATGAGCAGTTCTTC
NA | NA | TRBJ1-1 | TRBV19 | CASSPQDLNTEAFF | TGTGCCAGTAGCCCACAAGACCTGAACACTGAAGCTTTCTTT
TRBD1 | NA | TRBJ1-2 | TRBV14 | CASSQDRQGGYGYTF | TGTGCCAGCAGCCAAGATAGACAGGGAGGTTATGGCTACACCTTC
NA | NA | TRBJ2-5 | TRBV4-3 | CASSQGQGWGETQYF | TGCGCCAGCAGCCAAGGGCAGGGGTGGGGAGAGACCCAGTACTTC
TRBD2 | once | TRBJ2-3 | TRBV5-4 | CASSTRTSASTDTQYF | TGTGCCAGCAGCACACGGACTAGCGCAAGCACAGATACGCAGTATTTT
TRBD2 | few | TRBJ2-3 | TRBV4-3 | CASSQSSGGPYSTDTQYF | TGCGCCAGCAGCCAGAGTTCGGGGGGACCCTATAGCACAGATACGCAGTATTTT
NA | NA | TRBJ2-5 | TRBV29-1 | CSVEVGTSQQGAQYF | TGCAGCGTTGAAGTCGGGACATCCCAGCAAGGGGCCCAGTACTTC
NA | NA | TRBJ1-5 | TRBV19 | CASSVGGLQPQHF | TGTGCCAGTAGTGTCGGGGGCCTACAGCCCCAGCATTTT
TRBD2 | NA | TRBJ2-1 | TRBV10-2 | CASSAAGGPGEQFF | TGCGCCAGCAGTGCAGCGGGGGGGCCCGGTGAGCAGTTCTTC
NA | NA | TRBJ1-2 | TRBV7-2 | CASSLAILNYGYTF | TGTGCCAGCAGCTTAGCGATTCTTAACTATGGCTACACCTTC
TRBD1 | once | TRBJ1-5 | TRBV10-2 | CASNRDSNNQPQHF | TGCGCCAGCAACCGGGACAGTAACAATCAGCCCCAGCATTTT
NA | NA | TRBJ2-4 | TRBV11-2 | CASSPRLSSLAKNIQYF | TGTGCCAGCAGCCCCCGACTCAGCAGCCTAGCCAAAAACATTCAGTACTTC
NA | once | TRBJ1-1 | TRBV5-1 | CASSLSEGSEAFF | TGCGCCAGCAGCCTAAGTGAAGGGTCGGAGGCTTTCTTT
TRBD1 | NA | TRBJ2-3 | TRBV7-3 | CASSLTSGQRYTQYF | TGTGCCAGCAGCTTAACTTCGGGACAGCGGTATACGCAGTATTTT
NA | NA | TRBJ2-5 | TRBV11-1 | CASSPAGPQKTQYF | TGTGCCAGCAGCCCCGCCGGGCCCCAGAAGACCCAGTACTTC
NA | NA | TRBJ2-2 | TRBV6-5 | CASTQRQGGTGELFF | TGTGCCAGCACCCAACGGCAGGGAGGCACCGGGGAGCTGTTTTTT
TRBD1 | few | TRBJ1-6 | TRBV30 | CAWRQGPSGSPLHF | TGTGCCTGGAGACAGGGGCCAAGCGGTTCACCCCTCCACTTT